The 24 T cell receptor beta chains given below trace back to one sample, sequenced in a study of shared clonotypes between healthy human individuals. In the naive CD8 group, cells lacked CD45RO and were positively selected for CCR7, so terminally differentiated effector memory CD45RA+ cells were left out. TCRdb's copy holds only in-frame clones and misses some; the assay was immunoSEQ multiplex PCR. The sample has approximately 840,000 clones, about 97% seen once. Sample: naive CD8+ T cells sorted from blood. Source of these receptors: a man younger than 40 in good health.

This chain uses TRBV7-9 with TRBJ2-7, with 12 bases identical to TRBD1. Losses at the gene ends were 2 bases for V and 6 bases for J; bases not matched to a gene: 5. Germline CDR1 SEHNR, CDR2 FQNEAQ (reference sequence). The CDR3 extends over 15 amino acids. The CDR3 DNA follows: TGTGCCAGCAGCTTACCGGGACAGGGGGCTACCGAGCAGTACTTC. Protein sequence: CASSLPGQGATEQYF.

V and J are TRBV7-8 and TRBJ2-7; D might be TRBD1 or TRBD2, each matching 6 bases. With 3 bases removed from V and 1 base from J, the gap between germline ends came to 10 bases. The germline gives CDR1 SGHVS, CDR2 FQNEAQ. CDR3 length: 14 residues. The chain's CDR3 is CASSLGGLSYEQYF. CDR3 bases: TGTGCCAGCAGCTTGGGGGGCCTATCCTACGAGCAGTACTTC. Filled out from reference TRBV7-8 and TRBJ2-7, the complete variable domain reads GAGVSQSPRYKVAKRGQDVALRCDPISGHVSLFWYQQALGQGPEFLTYFQNEAQLDKSGLPSDRFFAERPEGSVSTLKIQRTQQEDSAVYLCASSLGGLSYEQYFGPGTRLTVT.

In the case of this clone: One junction end does not reproduce the germline sequence, and a read error may be involved. The J gene is TRBJ2-7, the V gene TRBV29-1; tentative D call: TRBD1 (6 bases). Germline CDR1 reads SQVTM; CDR2 reads ANQGSEA. CDR3 length: 14 amino acids. The CDR3 DNA follows: TGCAGCGCCCTCCAGGAACAGGGCTCCCACGAGCAGTACTTC. This encodes CSALQEQGSHEQYF.

The J gene is TRBJ2-1, the V gene TRBV29-1; the D is unclear. The CDR3 has 13 amino acids. Deletions cut 4 bases from V and 4 bases from J, with 11 bases between. Germline values: CDR1 SQVTM, CDR2 ANQGSEA. The CDR3 here is CSVGASEYNEQFF. The CDR3 coding sequence is TGCAGCGTTGGGGCTAGTGAGTACAATGAGCAGTTCTTC.

The chain couples TRBV28 to TRBJ1-5; tentative D call: TRBD1 (6 bases). V lost 1 base, J lost 0 bases, and 10 bases lay in between. The V gene's germline CDR1 is MDHEN and CDR2 SYDVKM. CDR3 length: 16 residues. This chain's CDR3 is CASSLFRGGSNQPQHF. In DNA form, the CDR3 reads TGTGCCAGCAGTTTATTCAGGGGTGGTAGCAATCAGCCCCAGCATTTT.

This chain connects TRBV27 to TRBJ2-7, with D unresolved. V was trimmed by 7 bases and J by 9 bases, leaving 16 bases between them. The CDR3 contains 12 residues. The germline gives CDR1 MNHEY, CDR2 SMNVEV (reference sequence). The CDR3 DNA is TGTGCCAGCATGGGGATCGGAGCGTGGCAGTACTTC. This codes for CASMGIGAWQYF.

V gene TRBV13 combines with J gene TRBJ2-7, with 7 bases aligning to TRBD1. CDR3 length equals 13 residues. From germline, CDR1 is PRHDT and CDR2 FYEKMQ (reference sequence). V shed 1 base, J shed 4 bases, and the junction held 1 base outside the gene matches. The CDR3 sequence: CASSLDRGYEQYF. The CDR3 DNA reads TGTGCCAGCAGCTTAGACAGGGGATACGAGCAGTACTTC.

In DNA form, the CDR3 reads TGTGCCAGCAGTTTCTTCCCGGGACAGGGGGGTTATCAGCCCCAGCATTTT. Translation gives CASSFFPGQGGYQPQHF. The rearrangement links TRBV28 to TRBJ1-5; 11 nucleotides agree with TRBD1. CDR3 size: 17 residues. The V gene's germline CDR1 is MDHEN and CDR2 SYDVKM. The V segment lost 3 bases and the J segment 5 bases; nucleotides outside the gene matches: 9.

The CDR3 protein is CAITPGTDTQYF. The DNA of the CDR3 is TGTGCCATCACCCCAGGCACAGATACGCAGTATTTT. The chain employs TRBV10-3 and TRBJ2-3; D not resolved. The germline V gene has CDR1 ENHRY and CDR2 SYGVKD. The CDR3 length is 12 residues. The ends were cut back, 7 bases at V and 1 base at J, with 6 bases in the middle.

J is TRBJ2-1 and V is TRBV7-9; 12 bases fit TRBD2. This CDR3 is built from 16 residues. In germline, CDR1 is SEHNR, CDR2 FQNEAQ (reference sequence). Trimming cost V 5 bases and J 8 bases; bases outside gene matches: 10. CDR3 region: CASSKTSGSGIYEQFF. Here the CDR3 DNA reads TGTGCCAGCAGCAAGACTAGCGGGAGTGGTATCTATGAGCAGTTCTTC.

The V gene is TRBV9, the J gene TRBJ2-3; no reliable D call. The ends were cut back, 3 bases at V and 5 bases at J, with 13 bases in the middle. The CDR3 is 14 amino acids. The germline CDR1 and CDR2 sequences are SGDLS and YYNGEE. CDR3 bases: TGTGCCAGCAGCGAGCACGGAGTGCAAGATACGCAGTATTTT. Residues: CASSEHGVQDTQYF.

V usage is TRBV10-2 and J usage is TRBJ1-2; D uncertain. The CDR3 sequence is 15 residues long. Germline lookup yields CDR1 WSHSY and CDR2 SAAADI. V lost 0 bases, J lost 0 bases, and 8 bases lay in between. CDR3 in DNA: TGCGCCAGCAGTGAGTCGATAGGGACTAACTATGGCTACACCTTC. It yields the protein CASSESIGTNYGYTF.

Of note for this clone: The sample contains more than one DNA sequence encoding this CDR3. V is TRBV5-1 and J is TRBJ2-7, with TRBD2 as a possible D gene (5 bases). The V gene lost 1 base and the J gene lost 0 bases, with 5 bases spanning the gap. Germline V gives CDR1 SGHRS, CDR2 YFSETQ. The CDR3 length is 13 residues. For the CDR3, the DNA is TGCGCCAGCAGCTTGCGGGGCTCCTACGAGCAGTACTTC. This codes for CASSLRGSYEQYF.

Only a few counts were recorded for this clone. The chain joins TRBV4-1 to TRBJ2-1, with D uncertain. V lost 2 bases to trimming and J lost 3 bases, with 5 bases between them. The CDR3 is 13 residues long. The germline CDR1 and CDR2 sequences are MGHRA and YSYEKL. The CDR3 here is CASSQHLYNEQFF. The DNA for the CDR3 is TGCGCCAGCAGCCAACACCTCTACAATGAGCAGTTCTTC.

The chain recombines TRBV11-2 with TRBJ1-1; D remains unclear. Trimming removed 1 base from V and 11 bases from J, with 11 bases in between. The CDR3 totals 12 residues. CDR1 and CDR2 (germline): SGHAT, FQNNGV. The CDR3 DNA reads TGTGCCAGCAGCTTAGTGGGGTTGTTGGCTTTCTTT. Its translation: CASSLVGLLAFF.

This rearrangement joins TRBV7-9 to TRBJ2-7; D call uncertain. The CDR3 runs 12 residues. Trimming took 5 bases from V and 4 from J, leaving 9 bases between them. Germline CDR1 and CDR2: SEHNR and FQNEAQ (reference sequence). The CDR3 nucleotides are TGTGCCAGCAGCGCGATAGCATACGAGCAGTACTTC. Encoded protein: CASSAIAYEQYF.

This chain connects TRBV2 to TRBJ2-5; 8 bases match TRBD1. This CDR3 is built from 16 residues. The V and J ends lost 4 bases and 1 base, in that order; junction bases with no gene match: 8. Germline values: CDR1 SNHLY, CDR2 FYNNEI. The CDR3 loop is CASSVPDRGIQETQYF. The CDR3 region has the DNA TGTGCCAGCAGTGTTCCCGACAGGGGTATCCAAGAGACCCAGTACTTC. Full variable domain (missing parts from reference TRBV2 and TRBJ2-5): EPEVTQTPSHQVTQMGQEVILRCVPISNHLYFYWYRQILGQKVEFLVSFYNNEISEKSEIFDDQFSVERPDGSNFTLKIRSTKLEDSAMYFCASSVPDRGIQETQYFGPGTRLLVL.

The J gene is TRBJ2-1, the V gene TRBV27, with D possibly TRBD1 on 5 matching bases. V lost 4 bases and J lost 2, with 15 bases in between. The CDR3 loop spans 16 amino acids. Germline lookup yields CDR1 MNHEY and CDR2 SMNVEV (reference sequence). Here the CDR3 DNA reads TGTGCCAGCAGTTCCACCCGAAACAGGACCTACAATGAGCAGTTCTTC. This encodes CASSSTRNRTYNEQFF.

This chain connects TRBV9 to TRBJ2-1, with 8 bases identical to TRBD2. In germline, CDR1 is SGDLS, CDR2 YYNGEE. This CDR3 region has 17 residues. J was trimmed by 4 bases and V by 0 bases; bases with no gene match: 9. CDR3 amino acids: CASSVGGGSGAYNEQFF. The CDR3 bases are TGTGCCAGCAGCGTAGGTGGTGGTAGCGGGGCTTACAATGAGCAGTTCTTC. The full variable domain, with the rest looked up from reference TRBV9 and TRBJ2-1, is DSGVTQTPKHLITATGQRVTLRCSPRSGDLSVYWYQQSLDQGLQFLIQYYNGEERAKGNILERFSAQQFPDLHSELNLSSLELGDSALYFCASSVGGGSGAYNEQFFGPGTRLTVL.

The J gene is TRBJ2-5, the V gene TRBV4-1; D call uncertain. The V and J ends lost 1 base and 4 bases respectively, with 7 bases between them. The CDR3 is 13 amino acids. In germline, CDR1 is MGHRA, CDR2 YSYEKL. The CDR3 DNA reads TGCGCCAGCAGCCAAGTCGTGGCAGAGACCCAGTACTTC. Encoded protein: CASSQVVAETQYF.

The rearrangement links TRBV9 to TRBJ2-1; D might be TRBD2 (5 bases). Trimming cost V 0 bases and J 10 bases, with 17 bases left between them. The CDR3 has 15 residues. Germline-derived CDR1 and CDR2 are SGDLS and YYNGEE. CDR3 DNA: TGTGCCAGCAGCGTAGCTGCCGGGGTTGCAAGAGAGCAGTTCTTC. Its protein product is CASSVAAGVAREQFF. The full variable domain, in which reference TRBV9 and TRBJ2-1 provide the parts outside the CDR3, is DSGVTQTPKHLITATGQRVTLRCSPRSGDLSVYWYQQSLDQGLQFLIQYYNGEERAKGNILERFSAQQFPDLHSELNLSSLELGDSALYFCASSVAAGVAREQFFGPGTRLTVL.

CDR3 region: CATSRPGTGEAGELFF. DNA for the CDR3: TGTGCCACCAGCAGGCCCGGGACAGGAGAGGCCGGGGAGCTGTTTTTT. The chain is built from TRBV15 and TRBJ2-2; 8 nucleotides line up with TRBD1. V trimming: 3 bases; J trimming: 6 bases; junction bases outside the gene matches: 9. CDR1 LNHNV and CDR2 YYDKDF come from the germline V gene (reference sequence). The CDR3 runs 16 residues.

The CDR3 DNA reads as TGTGCCAGCAGTCCCCCTAGCGCCTCCCCCGGCGAGCAGTACTTC. Protein sequence: CASSPPSASPGEQYF. The chain has TRBV11-2 and TRBJ2-7; D is possibly TRBD2 (6 bases). Between the trimmed V and J ends, which lost 6 bases and 6 bases, there was a span of 21 bases. The V gene's germline CDR1 is SGHAT and CDR2 FQNNGV. This CDR3 spans 15 amino acids.

This chain joins TRBV11-3 and TRBJ2-3, with TRBD2 matching over 11 bases. V shed 4 bases, J shed 0 bases, and the junction held 6 bases outside the gene matches. Germline values: CDR1 SGHNT, CDR2 YENEEA. This CDR3 contains 17 residues. CDR3 region: CASSSGLAGSSTDTQYF. The CDR3 DNA follows: TGTGCCAGCAGCTCAGGACTAGCGGGCTCCAGCACAGATACGCAGTATTTT. Variable domain in full (rest from reference TRBV11-3 and TRBJ2-3): EAGVVQSPRYKIIEKKQPVAFWCNPISGHNTLYWYLQNLGQGPELLIRYENEEAVDDSQLPKDRFSAERLKGVDSTLKIQPAELGDSAVYLCASSSGLAGSSTDTQYFGPGTRLTVL.